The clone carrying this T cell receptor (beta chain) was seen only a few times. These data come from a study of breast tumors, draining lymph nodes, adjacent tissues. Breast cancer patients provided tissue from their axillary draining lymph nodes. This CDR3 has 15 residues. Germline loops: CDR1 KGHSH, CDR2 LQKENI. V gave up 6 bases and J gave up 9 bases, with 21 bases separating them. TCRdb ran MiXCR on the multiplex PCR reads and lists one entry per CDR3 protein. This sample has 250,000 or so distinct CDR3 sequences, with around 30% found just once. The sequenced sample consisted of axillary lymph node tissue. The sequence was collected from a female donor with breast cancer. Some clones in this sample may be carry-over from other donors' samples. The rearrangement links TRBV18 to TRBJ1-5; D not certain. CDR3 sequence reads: CASSHGRDPSWPQHF. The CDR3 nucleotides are TGTGCCAGCTCTCATGGACGGGATCCGTCATGGCCCCAGCATTTT.